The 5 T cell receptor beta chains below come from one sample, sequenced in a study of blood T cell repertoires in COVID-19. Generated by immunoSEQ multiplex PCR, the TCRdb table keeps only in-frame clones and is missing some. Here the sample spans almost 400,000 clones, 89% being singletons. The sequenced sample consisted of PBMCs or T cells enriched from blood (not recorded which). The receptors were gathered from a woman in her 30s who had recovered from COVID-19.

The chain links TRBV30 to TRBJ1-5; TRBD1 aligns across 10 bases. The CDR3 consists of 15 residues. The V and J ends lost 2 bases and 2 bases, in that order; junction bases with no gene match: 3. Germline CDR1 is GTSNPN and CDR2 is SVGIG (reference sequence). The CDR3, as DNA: TGTGCCTGGAGTACAGGACAGGGGGGCAATCAGCCCCAGCATTTT. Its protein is CAWSTGQGGNQPQHF.

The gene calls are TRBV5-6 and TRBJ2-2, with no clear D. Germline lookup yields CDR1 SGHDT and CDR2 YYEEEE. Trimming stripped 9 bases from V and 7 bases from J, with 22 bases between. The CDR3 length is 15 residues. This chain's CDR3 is CATRRRHLRGGELFF. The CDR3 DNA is TGTGCCACCCGACGGCGCCACCTCCGCGGCGGGGAGCTGTTTTTT.

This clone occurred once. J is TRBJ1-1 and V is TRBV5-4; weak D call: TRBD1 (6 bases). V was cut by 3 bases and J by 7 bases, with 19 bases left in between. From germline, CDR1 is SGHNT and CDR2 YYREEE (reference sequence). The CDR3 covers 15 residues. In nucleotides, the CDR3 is TGTGCCAGCAGCTCCAGTCCAACAGGGCAGAATGAAGCTTTCTTT. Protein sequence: CASSSSPTGQNEAFF.

The CDR3 reads CASSFFGYEQYF. CDR3 nucleotide sequence: TGTGCCAGCAGTTTTTTCGGCTACGAGCAGTACTTC. The chain couples TRBV12-3 or TRBV12-4 to TRBJ2-7; D is unresolved. V lost 3 bases to trimming and J lost 3 bases, with 6 bases between them. CDR3 size: 12 residues.

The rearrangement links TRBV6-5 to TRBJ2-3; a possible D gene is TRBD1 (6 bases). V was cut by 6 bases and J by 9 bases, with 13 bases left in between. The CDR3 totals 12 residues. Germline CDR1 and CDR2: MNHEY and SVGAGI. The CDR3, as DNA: TGTGCCAGCAGCTCGACAGGTGGCACGCAGTATTTT. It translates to CASSSTGGTQYF.